The next 24 T cell receptor beta chains were all read from a single sample in a study of graft-versus-host responses after intestinal transplantation (dated by TCRdb to about 2021). Sample time point, as interpreted from the label and publication: cells obtained before transplantation from donor or recipient. Library preparation was by the immunoSEQ multiplex PCR assay. Sourced from immuneACCESS, this table was stored by TCRdb with only in-frame sequences that have V and J called. A share of the clones is absent; for the studies checked, an unresolved V gene accounts for under half, and the remainder has no known explanation. The table for this sample lists fewer than 25,000 clones; almost 40% of them were counted only once. The ten top clones hold 0.65% to 0.8% of the sample. Sequencing was performed on alloreactive CD4+ T cells from a mixed lymphocyte reaction culture, taken before intestinal transplant. The cell subset or site label of this sample denotes: CFSE-low proliferating T cells sorted from roughly six-day pre-transplant mixed lymphocyte reaction (GvH or HvG direction). The receptors derive from a human patient who received an intestinal transplant.

This clone was seen a handful of times. V and J are TRBV5-5 and TRBJ2-7; D perhaps matches TRBD1 (5 bases). The germline V and J ends were trimmed by 0 bases and 1 base, with 5 bases remaining between them. Germline V gene data show CDR1 as SGHKS and CDR2 as YYEKEE (reference sequence). The CDR3 sequence is 13 residues long. CDR3 coding DNA: TGTGCCAGCAGCTTGGACAGGTCCTACGAGCAGTACTTC. Protein sequence: CASSLDRSYEQYF.

V usage is TRBV7-6 and J usage is TRBJ2-3, with TRBD2 identical over 12 bases. Per the germline V gene, CDR1 is SGHVS and CDR2 is FNYEAQ. Germline trimming cut 5 bases from V and 4 bases from J; bases unmatched to any gene: 4. CDR3 length: 15 amino acids. The CDR3 here is CASSPRLAGADTQYF. For the CDR3, the DNA is TGTGCCAGCAGCCCCCGACTAGCGGGGGCAGATACGCAGTATTTT. Supplemented by reference TRBV7-6 and TRBJ2-3, the full variable domain reads GAGVSQSPRYKVTKRGQDVALRCDPISGHVSLYWYRQALGQGPEFLTYFNYEAQQDKSGLPNDRFSAERPEGSISTLTIQRTEQRDSAMYRCASSPRLAGADTQYFGPGTRLTVL.

J is TRBJ2-5 and V is TRBV28; the D gene is possibly TRBD2 (5 bases). Germline-derived CDR1 and CDR2 are MDHEN and SYDVKM. V was cut by 10 bases and J by 8 bases, with 20 bases left in between. CDR3 length: 13 amino acids. The CDR3 protein is CAIGINVAVTQYF. CDR3 coding DNA: TGTGCCATCGGGATTAACGTCGCTGTTACCCAGTACTTC.

This clone has just a few counts. The chain carries TRBV5-4 and TRBJ2-4; a weak D match, TRBD1 (6 bases). V gave up 4 bases and J gave up 0 bases, with 11 bases separating them. The CDR3 has 15 amino acids. CDR1 and CDR2 from the germline V gene are SGHNT and YYREEE (reference sequence). CDR3 sequence: CASSGLQGAKNIQYF. CDR3 coding DNA: TGTGCCAGCAGCGGCCTACAGGGAGCCAAAAACATTCAGTACTTC.

V gene TRBV6-5 combines with J gene TRBJ1-1; 7 bases line up with TRBD1. V trimming: 2 bases; J trimming: 7 bases; junction bases outside the gene matches: 7. CDR1 is MNHEY and CDR2 is SVGAGI in the germline V gene. This CDR3 contains 14 residues. CDR3 amino acids: CASSYRDRVGEAFF. CDR3 bases: TGTGCCAGCAGTTACAGAGACAGGGTAGGTGAAGCTTTCTTT.

The chain has TRBV28 and TRBJ2-1; 9 nucleotides line up with TRBD2. CDR3 length: 14 amino acids. Trimming took 7 bases from V and 2 from J; bases not matched to a gene: 3. CDR1 is MDHEN, CDR2 SYDVKM, per germline. CDR3: CASTLAGTYNEQFF. CDR3 nucleotide sequence: TGTGCCAGCACCCTAGCGGGAACCTACAATGAGCAGTTCTTC.

The chain combines TRBV6-5 with TRBJ2-3, with 7 bases fitting TRBD1. J gave up 0 bases and V 6 bases, and 0 bases lay outside the gene matches. The CDR3 is 13 amino acids. The germline CDR1 and CDR2 sequences are MNHEY and SVGAGI. CDR3 sequence reads: CASRQGSTDTQYF. The CDR3 DNA is TGTGCCAGCAGACAGGGGAGCACAGATACGCAGTATTTT.

This clone has only one observation. The CDR3 spells CASSWPVPHPGQPQHF. CDR3 sequence (DNA): TGCGCCAGCAGCTGGCCGGTCCCCCACCCGGGTCAGCCCCAGCATTTT. The rearrangement links TRBV5-1 to TRBJ1-5; D not certain. CDR1 SGHRS and CDR2 YFSETQ come from the germline V gene. The CDR3 length is 16 residues. The germline V and J ends were trimmed by 3 bases and 6 bases, with 19 bases remaining between them.

This clone showed up just a few times. This chain uses TRBV10-1 with TRBJ1-6; tentative D call: TRBD1 (5 bases). The CDR3 runs 15 residues. Germline V gene lookup returns CDR1 WNHNN and CDR2 SYGVQD (reference sequence). V lost 0 bases to trimming and J lost 7 bases, with 10 bases between them. In DNA form, the CDR3 reads TGCGCCAGCAGTGAGTCCTATGGGGCCAATTCACCCCTCCACTTT. Encoded protein: CASSESYGANSPLHF.

This chain uses TRBV5-1 with TRBJ1-2, with 7 bases matching TRBD1. The CDR3 loop spans 15 amino acids. V gave up 4 bases and J gave up 8 bases; unmatched junction bases: 14. In germline, CDR1 is SGHRS, CDR2 YFSETQ. CDR3 residues: CASSLEGTALRGYTF. The CDR3 DNA follows: TGCGCCAGCAGCCTTGAAGGGACAGCCTTACGGGGCTACACCTTC.

This clone was observed a few times. V and J are TRBV2 and TRBJ1-2, with D tentatively TRBD1 (5 bases). V lost 1 base, J lost 4 bases, and 7 bases lay in between. There are 13 residues in the CDR3. From germline, CDR1 is SNHLY and CDR2 FYNNEI. Here the CDR3 DNA reads TGTGCCAGCAGTGAAGGGACATTCTATGGCTACACCTTC. Protein product: CASSEGTFYGYTF.

The gene calls are TRBV4-1 and TRBJ2-1, with TRBD2 as a possible D gene (5 bases). The V gene lost 1 base and the J gene lost 7 bases, with 14 bases spanning the gap. Germline CDR1 reads MGHRA; CDR2 reads YSYEKL. The CDR3 has 15 amino acids. Written as DNA, the CDR3 is TGCGCCAGCAGCCAAGTCGGGAAGGGTGGAAATGAGCAGTTCTTC. Translation: CASSQVGKGGNEQFF.

This clone showed up just a few times. The chain carries TRBV19 and TRBJ1-5; TRBD1 might be the D (5 bases). CDR3 length equals 16 residues. Germline V lookup: CDR1 LNHDA, CDR2 SQIVND (reference sequence). V lost 3 bases and J lost 5, with 17 bases in between. The CDR3: CASSIRGVSGDQPQHF. CDR3 DNA: TGTGCCAGTAGTATCCGGGGGGTCTCGGGCGATCAGCCCCAGCATTTT.

CDR3 coding DNA: TGTGCCAGCAGCGAGGGTCTAGCGGGGCACAATGAGCAGTTCTTC. Translating gives CASSEGLAGHNEQFF. The chain links TRBV9 to TRBJ2-1; 9 positions match TRBD2. V dropped 3 bases and J dropped 5; count of bases not matched to a gene: 6. This CDR3 has 15 amino acids. In germline, CDR1 is SGDLS, CDR2 YYNGEE.

The rearrangement joins TRBV5-1 to TRBJ2-7, with 9 bases fitting TRBD2. Per germline, CDR1 SGHRS and CDR2 YFSETQ. The CDR3 is 14 residues long. With 4 bases clipped from V and 3 bases from J, the junction kept 5 bases outside the gene matches. The CDR3 spells CASSLQREVYEQYF. In nucleotides, the CDR3 is TGCGCCAGCAGCCTCCAGCGGGAGGTCTACGAGCAGTACTTC.

The table lists this clone with a few counts. This chain joins TRBV7-2 and TRBJ1-4; no definite D call. The CDR3 spans 15 residues. Trimming took off 1 base at V and 0 bases at J, with 6 bases between the two ends. Germline CDR1 is SGHTA and CDR2 is FQGNSA. The CDR3 DNA reads as TGTGCCAGCAGCTTAGACGGGGCAACTAATGAAAAACTGTTTTTT. Translating gives CASSLDGATNEKLFF.

This clone was counted only a few times. This chain joins TRBV5-6 and TRBJ1-6; D is unresolved. This CDR3 has 14 residues. V dropped 2 bases and J dropped 9 bases, with 12 bases sitting between them. From germline, CDR1 is SGHDT and CDR2 YYEEEE. CDR3 sequence: CASSLRTVGSPLHF. The CDR3 DNA follows: TGTGCCAGCAGCTTAAGGACTGTTGGTTCACCCCTCCACTTT.

This rearrangement joins TRBV30 to TRBJ1-5; a possible D gene is TRBD1 (6 bases). V was pared by 3 bases and J by 6 bases, with 18 bases between. Germline V CDR1 and CDR2: GTSNPN, SVGIG (reference sequence). CDR3 size: 15 residues. The DNA for the CDR3 is TGTGCCTGGAGCTATACAACAGGGAAGGGTCAGCCCCAGCATTTT. Translating it yields CAWSYTTGKGQPQHF.

Only a few counts were recorded for this clone. The chain has TRBV7-3 and TRBJ2-3, with D maybe TRBD2 (7 bases). CDR1 SGHTA and CDR2 FQGTGA come from the germline V gene. The CDR3 consists of 15 residues. Trimming cost V 2 bases and J 5 bases, with 14 bases left between them. CDR3 coding DNA: TGTGCCAGCAGCTTACAAGGGGGGGAAGTAGATACGCAGTATTTT. It specifies CASSLQGGEVDTQYF.

The chain combines TRBV30 with TRBJ2-5; D is perhaps TRBD2 (6 bases). The germline CDR1 and CDR2 sequences are GTSNPN and SVGIG (reference sequence). The CDR3 is made up of 14 amino acids. V lost 0 bases and J 7 bases, leaving 15 bases between the germline ends. CDR3 sequence (DNA): TGTGCCTGGAGTGTACGGGTTGTGGGGGGGACCCAGTACTTC. This codes for CAWSVRVVGGTQYF.

The CDR3 protein is CASSQLTPGTSTLFF. As DNA, the CDR3 is TGCGCCAGCAGCCAACTAACCCCCGGGACTAGTACACTGTTCTTC. The chain is built from TRBV4-3 and TRBJ2-1; TRBD2 agrees at 8 bases. This CDR3 is built from 15 residues. The V and J ends lost 2 bases and 15 bases, in that order; junction bases with no gene match: 15. In germline, CDR1 is LGHNA, CDR2 YSLEER.

J is TRBJ2-7 and V is TRBV5-4; TRBD1 matches at 10 bases. J gave up 4 bases and V 4 bases, and 11 bases lay outside the gene matches. This CDR3 has 16 amino acids. Germline CDR1 SGHNT, CDR2 YYREEE (reference sequence). CDR3 residues: CASSQGTGVTHYEQYF. DNA of the CDR3: TGTGCCAGCAGCCAAGGGACAGGGGTAACTCATTACGAGCAGTACTTC. Full variable domain (rest looked up from reference TRBV5-4 and TRBJ2-7): ETGVTQSPTHLIKTRGQQVTLRCSSQSGHNTVSWYQQALGQGPQFIFQYYREEENGRGNFPPRFSGLQFPNYSSELNVNALELDDSALYLCASSQGTGVTHYEQYFGPGTRLTVT.

CDR3 DNA: TGCGCCAGCAGCTTGGTTTCTAGCGGGCCCAATGAGCAGTTCTTC. It encodes CASSLVSSGPNEQFF. This sequence joins TRBV5-1 and TRBJ2-1; TRBD2 matches 8 bases. V was clipped by 0 bases and J by 6 bases; unmatched bases: 5. The CDR3 sequence is 15 residues long. The germline CDR1 and CDR2 sequences are SGHRS and YFSETQ.

The chain is built from TRBV6-5 and TRBJ1-1; no reliable D call. Germline V gene sequence: CDR1 MNHEY, CDR2 SVGAGI. This CDR3 has 14 amino acids. V was cut by 0 bases and J by 1 base, with 6 bases left in between. The CDR3 nucleotides read TGTGCCAGCAGTTACTCCCCACAGAACACTGAAGCTTTCTTT. The encoded protein is CASSYSPQNTEAFF.